This T cell receptor (beta chain) is from a study of cytomegalovirus exposure and HLA in healthy donors. Study as a whole: Among roughly 190 million T cells, an earlier analysis found about 110 million unique TCR beta sequences.

The CDR3 loop spans 16 amino acids. From germline, CDR1 is SSHAT and CDR2 FNYEAQ (reference sequence). Unmatched junction bases numbered 7, after V lost 5 bases and J lost 5 bases. The PCR was carried out with 60 Vbeta primers and 13 Jbeta primers. The data were produced by immunoSEQ multiplex PCR, yet TCRdb's version contains in-frame clones alone and is incomplete. This table has 110,000 or so clones, about 72% appearing once. This clone was recorded only once. The sequenced sample was PBMCs. This receptor was taken from a middle-aged man in good health and CMV-seropositive. The V call is TRBV7-7, the J call TRBJ2-5; TRBD2 matches at 14 bases. As DNA, the CDR3 is TGTGCCAGCAGCCCCTCGGGACTAGCGGGAGTTGAGACCCAGTACTTC. It yields the protein CASSPSGLAGVETQYF.